These T cell receptor beta chains were read from a single sample in a study of blood T cell repertoires in COVID-19. This table comes from immunoSEQ multiplex PCR, and its TCRdb copy is limited to in-frame clones, with some not included. The data show a few hundred thousand clones, with approximately 92% seen just once and roughly 4.8% held by the top ten. The sequenced sample was peripheral blood. These receptor sequences come from a woman aged 40 to 49 who had recovered from COVID-19. Both conserved end residues are part of each CDR3. The D gene is left open where the match is weak. Part of the rows lack a size; the others show once, few, many or a class for expanded clones.

D gene	V gene	clone size	J gene	CDR3 DNA	CDR3 protein
.	TRBV19	once	TRBJ1-1	TGTGCCAGTCACCGGGACACTTACACTGAAGCTTTCTTT	CASHRDTYTEAFF
TRBD2	TRBV30	.	TRBJ2-5	TGTGCCTGGAGATTCCGGACTAGCGGGACTGGGACCCAGTACTTC	CAWRFRTSGTGTQYF
.	TRBV28	.	TRBJ1-1	TGTGCCACCCTATCCGGGGGTAACACTGAAGCTTTCTTT	CATLSGGNTEAFF
.	TRBV7-3	.	TRBJ2-7	TGTGCCAGCAGCTTAATCAGGGATCACGAGCAGTACTTC	CASSLIRDHEQYF
.	TRBV19	.	TRBJ1-5	TGTGCCAGTAGTATGGTAGGGGATCAGCCCCAGCATTTT	CASSMVGDQPQHF
TRBD2	TRBV6-5	.	TRBJ2-5	TGTGCCAGCAGTTACGAGGGACTAGCCCAAGAGACCCAGTACTTC	CASSYEGLAQETQYF
TRBD1	TRBV29-1	.	TRBJ1-4	TGCAGCGAAGGGCGGGACAGGGAAGTGAAGGCAACTAATGAAAAACTGTTTTTT	CSEGRDREVKATNEKLFF
.	TRBV5-8	.	TRBJ2-3	TGTGCCAGCAGCTTGTGGCTTTTAGATACGCAGTATTTT	CASSLWLLDTQYF
.	TRBV19	.	TRBJ1-5	TGTGCCAGTAGCACAGATAGCAATCAGCCCCAGCATTTT	CASSTDSNQPQHF
TRBD2	TRBV18	few	TRBJ2-5	TGTGCCAGCTCACCGGCGGGGGGGGCCCTGGAGACCCAGTACTTC	CASSPAGGALETQYF
.	TRBV6-2/TRBV6-3	.	TRBJ1-1	TGTGCCAGCAGTTACTCAGCGGACACTGAAGCTTTCTTT	CASSYSADTEAFF
TRBD2	TRBV5-1	.	TRBJ2-5	TGCGCCAGCAGCTTGGTAGCGGGAGGGCCCTCAGAGACCCAGTACTTC	CASSLVAGGPSETQYF
TRBD1	TRBV2	.	TRBJ2-7	TGTGCCAGCAGGGGGTTAGGGGACAGGGACGCCGAGCAGTACTTC	CASRGLGDRDAEQYF
.	TRBV30	.	TRBJ1-2	TGTGCCTGGAGTGTGCAGGTCTATGGCTACACCTTC	CAWSVQVYGYTF
.	TRBV6-5	few	TRBJ2-2	TGTGCCACTAGAAGATGGAACACCGGGGAGCTGTTTTTT	CATRRWNTGELFF
.	TRBV5-5	.	TRBJ1-3	TGTGCCAGCAGCTTCGGAGCTGGAAACACCATATATTTT	CASSFGAGNTIYF
.	TRBV18	.	TRBJ1-5	TGTGCCAGCTCACCAGCGGAAGATCAGCCCCAGCATTTT	CASSPAEDQPQHF
TRBD2	TRBV5-4	.	TRBJ2-1	TGTGCCAGCAGCTTGGGGACTAGCGGGATCTATGAGCAGTTCTTC	CASSLGTSGIYEQFF
.	TRBV10-1	few	TRBJ1-6	TGCGCCAGCAGTGATAACGCGGTTGGTTCACCCCTCCACTTT	CASSDNAVGSPLHF
.	TRBV6-6	.	TRBJ2-3	TGTGCCAGCAGTTGGGGCAGGTCCGGCACAGATACGCAGTATTTT	CASSWGRSGTDTQYF
.	TRBV11-2	.	TRBJ2-2	TGTGCCAGCAGAGGAGGGCCTTCCGGGGAGCTGTTTTTT	CASRGGPSGELFF
TRBD2	TRBV30	.	TRBJ2-3	TGTGCCTGGAGAAGGACTAGCGGTAGCACAGATACGCAGTATTTT	CAWRRTSGSTDTQYF
.	TRBV7-2	.	TRBJ2-3	TGTGCCAGCAGCTCCTACACAGATACGCAGTATTTT	CASSSYTDTQYF
TRBD1	TRBV14	.	TRBJ2-3	TGTGCCAGCAGCCAAGACGGGACAGGGTTAGATACGCAGTATTTT	CASSQDGTGLDTQYF
.	TRBV12-3/TRBV12-4	.	TRBJ2-1	TGTGCCAGCGCCCGCCAGGGGGGTAATGAGCAGTTCTTC	CASARQGGNEQFF
.	TRBV28	.	TRBJ1-1	TGTGCCAGCAATCCTTCTTCCGGTGTTCGGACTGAAGCTTTCTTT	CASNPSSGVRTEAFF
.	TRBV18	.	TRBJ1-2	TGTGCCAGCTCGCGGAAGCCAGGGGAACCCTATGGCTACACCTTC	CASSRKPGEPYGYTF